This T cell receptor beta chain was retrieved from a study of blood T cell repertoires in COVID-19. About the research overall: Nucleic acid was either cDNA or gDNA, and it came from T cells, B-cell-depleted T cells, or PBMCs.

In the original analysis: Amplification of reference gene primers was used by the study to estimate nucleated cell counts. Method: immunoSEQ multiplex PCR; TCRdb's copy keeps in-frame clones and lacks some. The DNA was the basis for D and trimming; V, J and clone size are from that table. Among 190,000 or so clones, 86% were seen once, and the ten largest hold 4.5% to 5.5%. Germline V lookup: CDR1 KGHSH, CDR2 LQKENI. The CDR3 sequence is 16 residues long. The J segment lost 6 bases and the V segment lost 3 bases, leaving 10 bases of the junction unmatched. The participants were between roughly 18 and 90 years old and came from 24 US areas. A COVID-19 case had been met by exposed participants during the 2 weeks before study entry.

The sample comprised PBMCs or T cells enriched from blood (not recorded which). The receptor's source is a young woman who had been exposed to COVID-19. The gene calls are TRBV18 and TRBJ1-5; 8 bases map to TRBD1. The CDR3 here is CASSPTGTGGGQPQHF. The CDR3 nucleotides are TGTGCCAGCTCACCCACCGGGACAGGAGGGGGTCAGCCCCAGCATTTT.